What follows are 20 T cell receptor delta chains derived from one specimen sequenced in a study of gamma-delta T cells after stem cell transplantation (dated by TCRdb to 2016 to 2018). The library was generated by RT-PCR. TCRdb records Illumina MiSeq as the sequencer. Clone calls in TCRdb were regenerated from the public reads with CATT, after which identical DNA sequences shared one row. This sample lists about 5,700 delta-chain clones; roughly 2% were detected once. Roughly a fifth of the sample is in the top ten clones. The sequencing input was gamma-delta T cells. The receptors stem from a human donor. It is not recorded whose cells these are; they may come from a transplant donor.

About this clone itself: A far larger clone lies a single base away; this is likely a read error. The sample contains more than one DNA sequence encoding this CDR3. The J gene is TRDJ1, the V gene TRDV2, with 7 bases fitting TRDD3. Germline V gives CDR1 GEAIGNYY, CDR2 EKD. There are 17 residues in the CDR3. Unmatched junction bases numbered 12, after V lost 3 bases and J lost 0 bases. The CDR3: CACDAVGDLGYTDKLIF. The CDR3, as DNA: TGTGCCTGTGACGCTGTGGGGGACTTAGGGTACACCGATAAACTCATCTTT.

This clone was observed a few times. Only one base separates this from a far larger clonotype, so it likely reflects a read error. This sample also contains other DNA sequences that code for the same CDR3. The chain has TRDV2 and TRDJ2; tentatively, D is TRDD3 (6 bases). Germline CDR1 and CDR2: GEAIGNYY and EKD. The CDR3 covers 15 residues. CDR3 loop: CACDLLGSLTAQLFF. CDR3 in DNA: TGTGCCTGTGACTTACTGGGCTCTTTAACAGCACAACTCTTCTTT.

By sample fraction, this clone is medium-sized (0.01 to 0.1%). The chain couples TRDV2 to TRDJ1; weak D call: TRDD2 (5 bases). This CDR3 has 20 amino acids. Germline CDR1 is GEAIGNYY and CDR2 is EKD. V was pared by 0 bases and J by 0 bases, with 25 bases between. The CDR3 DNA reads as TGTGCCTGTGACACCGTTCCTGTGACGGCGGGGCCGGTGTACACCGATAAACTCATCTTT. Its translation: CACDTVPVTAGPVYTDKLIF.

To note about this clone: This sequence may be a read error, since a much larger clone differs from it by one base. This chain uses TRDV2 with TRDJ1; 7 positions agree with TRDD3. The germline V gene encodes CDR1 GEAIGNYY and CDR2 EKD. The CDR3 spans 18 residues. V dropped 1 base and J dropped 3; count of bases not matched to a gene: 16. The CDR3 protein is CACDTVYTGDGWADKLIF. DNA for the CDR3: TGTGCCTGTGACACTGTTTATACTGGGGACGGATGGGCCGATAAACTCATCTTT.

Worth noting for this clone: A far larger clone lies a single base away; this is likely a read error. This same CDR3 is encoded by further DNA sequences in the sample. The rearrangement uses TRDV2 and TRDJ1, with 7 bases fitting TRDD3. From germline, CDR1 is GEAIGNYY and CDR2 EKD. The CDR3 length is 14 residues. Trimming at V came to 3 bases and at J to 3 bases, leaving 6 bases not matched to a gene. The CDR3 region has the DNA TGTGCCTGTGACCCCCTGGGGGCTTCCGATAAACTCATCTTT. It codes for CACDPLGASDKLIF.

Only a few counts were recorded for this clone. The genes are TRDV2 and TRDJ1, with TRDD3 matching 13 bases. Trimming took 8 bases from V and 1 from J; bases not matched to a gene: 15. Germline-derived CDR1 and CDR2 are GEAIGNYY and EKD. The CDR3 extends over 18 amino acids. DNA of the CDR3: TGTGCCTTTGATTTCGTACTGGGGGATACGCGTGGCACCGATAAACTCATCTTT. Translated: CAFDFVLGDTRGTDKLIF.

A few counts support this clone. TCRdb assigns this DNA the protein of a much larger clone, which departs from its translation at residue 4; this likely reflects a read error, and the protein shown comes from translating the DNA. The CDR3 protein is CACGTVTPGGYGSRADKLIF. The CDR3 coding sequence is TGTGCCTGTGGCACCGTGACACCTGGGGGATACGGAAGTAGGGCCGATAAACTCATCTTT. V gene TRDV2 combines with J gene TRDJ1; 12 positions agree with TRDD3. Germline values: CDR1 GEAIGNYY, CDR2 EKD. The length of the CDR3 is 20 residues.

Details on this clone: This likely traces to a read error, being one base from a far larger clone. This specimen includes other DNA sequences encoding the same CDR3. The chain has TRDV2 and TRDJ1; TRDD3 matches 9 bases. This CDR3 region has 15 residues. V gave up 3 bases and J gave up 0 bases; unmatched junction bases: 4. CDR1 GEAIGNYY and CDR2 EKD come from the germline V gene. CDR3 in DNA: TGTGCCTGTGACCTACTGGGGGACTACACCGATAAACTCATCTTT. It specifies CACDLLGDYTDKLIF.

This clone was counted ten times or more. Here the CDR3 DNA reads TGTGCCTGTGACCCGATCGTAGGCCGCCGGGGGACTCAAGACACCGATAAACTCATCTTT. This translates into CACDPIVGRRGTQDTDKLIF. The chain recombines TRDV2 with TRDJ1, with D perhaps TRDD3 (6 bases). Looked up from germline, CDR1 is GEAIGNYY and CDR2 is EKD. The V end lost 3 bases, the J end lost 0 bases, and 28 bases lay between the germline ends. The length of the CDR3 is 20 residues.

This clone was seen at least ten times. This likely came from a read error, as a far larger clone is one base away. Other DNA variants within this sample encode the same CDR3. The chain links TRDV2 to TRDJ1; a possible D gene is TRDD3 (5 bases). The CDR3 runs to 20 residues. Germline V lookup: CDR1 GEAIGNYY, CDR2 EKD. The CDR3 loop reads CACDTVLATQGTGIADKLIF. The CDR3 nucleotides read TGTGCCTGCGACACCGTTCTCGCCACGCAGGGTACCGGGATCGCCGATAAACTCATCTTT.

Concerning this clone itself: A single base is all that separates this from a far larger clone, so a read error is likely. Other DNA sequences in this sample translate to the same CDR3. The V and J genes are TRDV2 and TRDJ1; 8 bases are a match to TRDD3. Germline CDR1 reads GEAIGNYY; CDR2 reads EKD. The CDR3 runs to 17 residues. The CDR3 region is CACDIVTGGQYTDKLIF. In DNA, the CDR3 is TGTGCCTGTGACATCGTTACTGGGGGTCAGTACACCGACAAACTCATCTTT.

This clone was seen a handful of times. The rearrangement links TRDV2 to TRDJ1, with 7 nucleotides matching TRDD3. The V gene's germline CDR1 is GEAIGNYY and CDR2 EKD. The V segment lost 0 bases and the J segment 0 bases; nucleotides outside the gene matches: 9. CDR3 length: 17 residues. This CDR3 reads CACDTVAGGQYTDKLIF. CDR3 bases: TGTGCCTGTGACACCGTGGCTGGGGGTCAGTACACCGATAAACTCATCTTT.

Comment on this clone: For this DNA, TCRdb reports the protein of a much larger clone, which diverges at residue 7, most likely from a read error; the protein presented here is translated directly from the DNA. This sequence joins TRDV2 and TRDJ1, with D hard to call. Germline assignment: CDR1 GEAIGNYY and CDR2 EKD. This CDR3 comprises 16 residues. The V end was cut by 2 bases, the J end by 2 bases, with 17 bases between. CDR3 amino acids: CACDMVEGPWTDKLIF. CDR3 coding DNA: TGTGCCTGTGACATGGTTGAGGGTCCTTGGACCGATAAACTCATCTTT.

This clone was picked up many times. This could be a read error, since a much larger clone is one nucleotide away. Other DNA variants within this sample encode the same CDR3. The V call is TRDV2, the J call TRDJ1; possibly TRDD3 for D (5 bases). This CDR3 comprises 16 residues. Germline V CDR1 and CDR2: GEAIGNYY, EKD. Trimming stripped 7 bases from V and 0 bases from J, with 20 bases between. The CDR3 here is CACDAWAQGHTDKLIF. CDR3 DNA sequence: TGTGCCTGCGACGCCTGGGCCCAGGGGCACACCGATAAACTCATCTTT.

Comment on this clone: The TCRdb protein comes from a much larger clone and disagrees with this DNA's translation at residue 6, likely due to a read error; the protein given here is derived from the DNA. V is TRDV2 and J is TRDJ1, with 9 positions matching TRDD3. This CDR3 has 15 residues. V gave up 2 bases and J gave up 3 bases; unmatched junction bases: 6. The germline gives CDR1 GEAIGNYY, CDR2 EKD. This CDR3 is CACDSPGDTPDKLIF. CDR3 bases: TGTGCCTGTGACAGCCCGGGGGATACCCCCGATAAACTCATCTTT.

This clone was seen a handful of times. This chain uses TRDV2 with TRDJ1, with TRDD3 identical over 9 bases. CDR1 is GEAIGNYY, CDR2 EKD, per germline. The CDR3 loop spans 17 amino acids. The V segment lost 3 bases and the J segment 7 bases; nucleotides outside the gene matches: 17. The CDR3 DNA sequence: TGTGCCTGTGACCCTGCTGGGGGATTGCGTTCAACTGGTAAACTCATCTTT. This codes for CACDPAGGLRSTGKLIF.

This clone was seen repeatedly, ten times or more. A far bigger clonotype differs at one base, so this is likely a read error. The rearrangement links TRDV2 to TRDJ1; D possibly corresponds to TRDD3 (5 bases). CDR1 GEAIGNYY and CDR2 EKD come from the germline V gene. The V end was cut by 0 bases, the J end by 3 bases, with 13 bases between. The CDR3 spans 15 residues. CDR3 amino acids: CACDTVGLYADKLIF. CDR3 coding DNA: TGTGCCTGTGACACCGTGGGATTGTACGCCGATAAACTCATCTTT.

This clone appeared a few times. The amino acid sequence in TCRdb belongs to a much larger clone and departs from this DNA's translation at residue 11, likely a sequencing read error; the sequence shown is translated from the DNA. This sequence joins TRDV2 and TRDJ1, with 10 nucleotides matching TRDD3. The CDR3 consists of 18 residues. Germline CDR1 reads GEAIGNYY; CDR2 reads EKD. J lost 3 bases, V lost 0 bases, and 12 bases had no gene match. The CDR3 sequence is CACDTLLTGGCNADKLIF. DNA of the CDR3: TGTGCCTGTGACACCCTTTTAACTGGGGGATGCAACGCCGATAAACTCATCTTT.

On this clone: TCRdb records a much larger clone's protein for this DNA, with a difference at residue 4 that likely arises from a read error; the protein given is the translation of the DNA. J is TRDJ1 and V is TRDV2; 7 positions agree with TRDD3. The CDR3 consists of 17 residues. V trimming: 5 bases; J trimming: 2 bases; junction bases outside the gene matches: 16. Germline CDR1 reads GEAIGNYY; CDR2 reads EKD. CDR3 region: CACGAITILGQTDKLIF. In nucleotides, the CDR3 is TGTGCCTGTGGCGCTATCACTATACTGGGGCAAACCGATAAACTCATCTTT.

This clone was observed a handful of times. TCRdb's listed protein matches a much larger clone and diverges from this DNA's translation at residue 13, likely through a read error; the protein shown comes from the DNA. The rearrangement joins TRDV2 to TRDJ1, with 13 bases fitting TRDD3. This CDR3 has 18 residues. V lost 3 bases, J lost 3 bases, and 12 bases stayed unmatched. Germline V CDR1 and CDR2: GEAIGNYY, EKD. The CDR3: CACDDLLLGDTQADKLIF. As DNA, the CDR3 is TGTGCCTGTGACGACCTATTACTGGGGGATACGCAAGCCGATAAACTCATCTTT.